This TCR beta chain was identified during a study of blood T cells in healthy people across ages. The use of a sample-barcoded 5' primer and a J-beta primer mix characterized a second PCR of roughly 6 to 12 cycles. TCRdb passed the 5' RACE reads through MiXCR, listing each CDR3 protein once. This repertoire shows approximately 1,000,000 distinct CDR3 sequences, less than 45% found once; its top ten account for around 13%. Trimming removed 4 bases at V and 8 bases at J, with 12 bases between. Germline CDR1 and CDR2: LNHDA and SQIVND (reference sequence). There are 14 residues in the CDR3. This chain links TRBV19 with TRBJ1-6; D remains ambiguous. The receptor comes from a man in his late teens or twenties in good health. The sequencing sample was made of blood. The CDR3, as DNA: TGTGCCAGTAGTACCTCCGGACTTGATTCACCCCTCCACTTT. It is translated as CASSTSGLDSPLHF.